This T cell receptor beta chain was recorded in a study of blood T cell repertoires in COVID-19. V lost 5 bases and J 8 bases, leaving 18 bases between the germline ends. Germline loops: CDR1 LNHDA, CDR2 SQIVND (reference sequence). The CDR3 spans 14 residues. The data were produced by immunoSEQ multiplex PCR, yet TCRdb's version contains in-frame clones alone and is incomplete. The sample lists about 210,000 clones, around 87% occurring once. The sequenced sample was PBMCs or T cells enriched from blood (not recorded which). The TCR sequence derives from a woman aged 40 to 50 in a cohort exposed to, infected with or recovered from COVID-19 (not recorded which). The chain joins TRBV19 to TRBJ1-2; D uncertain. DNA of the CDR3: TGTGCCAGTAGTTTGAGAGGCAGCAAGCTGGGCTACACCTTC. It yields the protein CASSLRGSKLGYTF.